This T cell receptor (beta chain) was obtained from a study of beta chain features in type 1 diabetes. Every isolated RNA sample was fully reverse transcribed, so sequencing captured expressed TCRB transcripts. The repertoire was sequenced with immunoSEQ multiplex PCR; TCRdb's copy has only in-frame clones and lacks some. Of a few hundred thousand clones in the sample, approximately 16% were seen once. This CDR3 has 16 amino acids. CDR1 SGHRS and CDR2 YFSETQ come from the germline V gene. With V trimmed by 2 bases and J by 0 bases, 2 bases remained unmatched. General observations from the study: Within each of all four CD4+ subsets, Type 1 diabetes patients had TCRB CDR3s that were moderately but significantly shorter. Junctions at VDJ sites from type 1 diabetes patients had fewer insertions and more deletions.

Regarding this clone: Its cognate antigen is unknown.

J is TRBJ2-7 and V is TRBV5-1; 13 nucleotides line up with TRBD2. The sample consisted of naive CD4+ T cells from blood. This sequence originates from a man between 18 and 29 years old with type 1 diabetes. The CDR3 loop reads CASSLLAGGVSYEQYF. CDR3 DNA sequence: TGCGCCAGCAGCTTACTAGCGGGAGGGGTCTCCTACGAGCAGTACTTC.